Each of the 24 T cell receptor beta chains below was sequenced from the same sample in a study of OX40 agonist ivuxolimab in advanced cancers. TCRdb's table, derived via immunoSEQ multiplex PCR, lists solely in-frame clones and lacks some. The sample yields 55,000 to 75,000 clones, nearly 95% seen once. The source material was CD4+ or CD8+ T cells sorted from blood, sampled in a trial of the OX40 agonist ivuxolimab. Every receptor here comes from an adult with an advanced solid tumor such as melanoma, head and neck, liver or kidney cancer.

The rearrangement links TRBV19 to TRBJ2-2, with 8 bases identical to TRBD1. V shed 5 bases, J shed 7 bases, and the junction held 15 bases outside the gene matches. The CDR3 sequence is 17 residues long. Germline CDR1 is LNHDA and CDR2 is SQIVND (reference sequence). CDR3 amino acids: CASSHGTGPVVGGELFF. The CDR3 coding sequence is TGTGCCAGTAGTCACGGGACAGGTCCAGTCGTTGGCGGGGAGCTGTTTTTT. The full variable domain, completed using reference TRBV19 and TRBJ2-2, is DGGITQSPKYLFRKEGQNVTLSCEQNLNHDAMYWYRQDPGQGLRLIYYSQIVNDFQKGDIAEGYSVSREKKESFPLTVTSAQKNPTAFYLCASSHGTGPVVGGELFFGEGSRLTVL.

The chain links TRBV9 to TRBJ2-1; 10 bases are shared with TRBD2. Germline values: CDR1 SGDLS, CDR2 YYNGEE. V trimming: 4 bases; J trimming: 4 bases; junction bases outside the gene matches: 5. The CDR3 is 15 amino acids. Here the CDR3 DNA reads TGTGCCAGCAGCCCACTAGCGGGACCATACAATGAGCAGTTCTTC. This translates into CASSPLAGPYNEQFF.

This clone was recorded once. This chain links TRBV5-1 with TRBJ2-5; unclear D gene. The CDR3 consists of 14 residues. Germline V CDR1 and CDR2: SGHRS, YFSETQ. The ends were cut back, 0 bases at V and 5 bases at J, with 11 bases in the middle. For the CDR3, the DNA is TGCGCCAGCAGCTTGGTAGTCATTGGGGAGACCCAGTACTTC. This codes for CASSLVVIGETQYF.

The chain uses TRBV6-6 and TRBJ1-2; maybe TRBD1 (5 bases). The V end was cut by 2 bases, the J end by 3 bases, with 7 bases between. The CDR3 has 13 residues. Germline V gene data show CDR1 as MNHNY and CDR2 as SVGAGI (reference sequence). The CDR3: CASSYGADYGYTF. CDR3 nucleotides: TGTGCCAGCAGTTACGGGGCGGACTATGGCTACACCTTC.

The genes are TRBV28 and TRBJ1-1; D is undetermined. Germline V gene lookup returns CDR1 MDHEN and CDR2 SYDVKM. The CDR3 runs to 13 residues. V dropped 5 bases and J dropped 8 bases, with 15 bases sitting between them. The CDR3 bases are TGTGCCAGCAGTACTCGTCTGCAAGAAGAAGCTTTCTTT. Translated, it gives CASSTRLQEEAFF.

V and J are TRBV27 and TRBJ2-3; 9 bases map to TRBD1. Germline values: CDR1 MNHEY, CDR2 SMNVEV (reference sequence). V gave up 2 bases and J gave up 10 bases; unmatched junction bases: 4. The CDR3 is 13 amino acids. The CDR3 sequence is CASSLGTGQPQYF. CDR3 coding DNA: TGTGCCAGCAGTTTAGGGACAGGGCAACCGCAGTATTTT.

This CDR3 is CASSIDGGGRFLETQYF. CDR3 DNA: TGTGCCAGTAGTATAGATGGGGGCGGGAGGTTCTTGGAGACCCAGTACTTC. The rearrangement uses TRBV19 and TRBJ2-5; 8 bases line up with TRBD2. Germline loops: CDR1 LNHDA, CDR2 SQIVND (reference sequence). This CDR3 has 17 residues. V was clipped by 0 bases and J by 5 bases; unmatched bases: 11. Full variable domain (remainder filled in from reference TRBV19 and TRBJ2-5): DGGITQSPKYLFRKEGQNVTLSCEQNLNHDAMYWYRQDPGQGLRLIYYSQIVNDFQKGDIAEGYSVSREKKESFPLTVTSAQKNPTAFYLCASSIDGGGRFLETQYFGPGTRLLVL.

The chain is built from TRBV10-2 and TRBJ2-1, with D uncertain. The germline V gene has CDR1 WSHSY and CDR2 SAAADI. This CDR3 has 13 amino acids. V lost 8 bases and J 0 bases, leaving 8 bases between the germline ends. CDR3 sequence (DNA): TGCGCCAGCCGTATGGGCTCCTACAATGAGCAGTTCTTC. As protein: CASRMGSYNEQFF.

The chain's CDR3 is CASSPGAGANVLTF. The CDR3 DNA sequence: TGTGCCAGCTCACCAGGGGCTGGGGCCAACGTCCTGACTTTC. The rearrangement links TRBV18 to TRBJ2-6; D remains unclear. This CDR3 comprises 14 residues. Trimming shortened V by 2 bases and J by 2 bases, and 4 bases separated the two germline ends. Germline lookup yields CDR1 KGHSH and CDR2 LQKENI. Supplemented by reference TRBV18 and TRBJ2-6, the full variable domain reads NAGVMQNPRHLVRRRGQEARLRCSPMKGHSHVYWYRQLPEEGLKFMVYLQKENIIDESGMPKERFSAEFPKEGPSILRIQQVVRGDSAAYFCASSPGAGANVLTFGAGSRLTVL.

The chain joins TRBV6-5 to TRBJ2-7; the D gene is possibly TRBD1 (6 bases). The CDR3 consists of 14 residues. Germline V gives CDR1 MNHEY, CDR2 SVGAGI. V was trimmed by 6 bases and J by 3 bases, leaving 15 bases between them. The CDR3 nucleotides are TGTGCCAGCAGGGTGGGGCTACAGGGCTACGAGCAGTACTTC. This translates into CASRVGLQGYEQYF.

The chain recombines TRBV30 with TRBJ2-1; no clear D gene. Trimming took 2 bases from V and 4 from J, leaving 12 bases between them. CDR3 length equals 14 residues. CDR1 is GTSNPN and CDR2 is SVGIG in the germline V gene (reference sequence). CDR3 in amino acids: CAWSPIDIYNEQFF. CDR3 sequence (DNA): TGTGCCTGGAGTCCCATTGACATTTACAATGAGCAGTTCTTC.

The chain joins TRBV27 to TRBJ2-7; a possible D gene is TRBD1 (5 bases). This CDR3 contains 14 residues. The V gene lost 1 base and the J gene lost 5 bases, with 12 bases spanning the gap. The germline CDR1 and CDR2 sequences are MNHEY and SMNVEV (reference sequence). Here the CDR3 reads CASSLLGVNDEQYF. The CDR3 nucleotides read TGTGCCAGCAGTTTATTAGGGGTGAACGACGAGCAGTACTTC.

V is TRBV14 and J is TRBJ2-1; 9 bases fit TRBD2. This CDR3 spans 13 amino acids. Looked up from germline, CDR1 is SGHDN and CDR2 is FVKESK. The J segment lost 10 bases and the V segment lost 3 bases, leaving 4 bases of the junction unmatched. DNA for the CDR3: TGTGCCAGCAGCCAGGGCGGGGGGGAAGAGCAGTTCTTC. Translating it yields CASSQGGGEEQFF. Variable domain in full (rest from reference TRBV14 and TRBJ2-1): EAGVTQFPSHSVIEKGQTVTLRCDPISGHDNLYWYRRVMGKEIKFLLHFVKESKQDESGMPNNRFLAERTGGTYSTLKVQPAELEDSGVYFCASSQGGGEEQFFGPGTRLTVL.

This chain connects TRBV29-1 to TRBJ1-4; perhaps TRBD1 as D (5 bases). V lost 3 bases, J lost 8 bases, and 13 bases lay in between. The length of the CDR3 is 13 residues. Germline CDR1 is SQVTM and CDR2 is ANQGSEA. The CDR3 here is CSVDMGSGEKLFF. The CDR3 DNA follows: TGCAGCGTTGATATGGGATCAGGGGAAAAACTGTTTTTT.

The V call is TRBV2, the J call TRBJ2-2; D not resolved. There are 16 residues in the CDR3. CDR1 and CDR2 (germline): SNHLY, FYNNEI. Trimming cost V 7 bases and J 4 bases, with 19 bases left between them. The CDR3 loop reads CASKTLENSPTGELFF. The CDR3 nucleotides are TGTGCCAGCAAAACATTAGAGAACAGTCCCACCGGGGAGCTGTTTTTT.

The V call is TRBV6-1, the J call TRBJ2-7, with D possibly being TRBD1 or TRBD2 (5 bases each). V lost 5 bases and J 2 bases, leaving 10 bases between the germline ends. Looked up from germline, CDR1 is MNHNS and CDR2 is SASEGT. The length of the CDR3 is 13 residues. CDR3 sequence reads: CASSTQGAYEQYF. In DNA form, the CDR3 reads TGTGCCAGCAGTACCCAGGGAGCCTACGAGCAGTACTTC.

V gene TRBV4-1 combines with J gene TRBJ2-5; D is unclear. This CDR3 comprises 12 residues. Germline V gives CDR1 MGHRA, CDR2 YSYEKL. V shed 6 bases and J shed 2 bases, with 7 bases lying between them. The CDR3 DNA is TGCGCCAGCAGAGGCGGACAAGAGACCCAGTACTTC. Its translation: CASRGGQETQYF.

The chain combines TRBV6-4 with TRBJ2-1, with 9 nucleotides matching TRBD2. The CDR3 covers 14 residues. Unmatched junction bases numbered 0, after V lost 3 bases and J lost 3 bases. Germline CDR1 MRHNA, CDR2 SNTAGT. CDR3 loop: CASSETSGYNEQFF. The CDR3 nucleotides are TGTGCCAGCAGTGAGACTAGCGGCTACAATGAGCAGTTCTTC.

This chain uses TRBV10-3 with TRBJ1-4, with D unclear. Germline V lookup: CDR1 ENHRY, CDR2 SYGVKD. The CDR3 extends over 13 amino acids. Trimming pared 4 bases from V and 8 bases from J, leaving 11 bases between. In DNA, the CDR3 is TGTGCCATCAGTGGGAGGGCCGGAGAAAAACTGTTTTTT. Amino acids: CAISGRAGEKLFF.

In this sample, this clone turned up once. The chain carries TRBV2 and TRBJ1-1; D ambiguous. Per the germline V gene, CDR1 is SNHLY and CDR2 is FYNNEI. Trimming removed 7 bases from V and 6 bases from J, with 12 bases in between. CDR3 length: 12 amino acids. The CDR3 nucleotides read TGTGCCAGCACTAGGGAGAGCGCTGAAGCTTTCTTT. Translating it yields CASTRESAEAFF.

This clone was picked up one time. This chain connects TRBV5-1 to TRBJ1-6; 8 bases map to TRBD1. This CDR3 is 17 amino acids long. From germline, CDR1 is SGHRS and CDR2 YFSETQ. Germline trimming cut 4 bases from V and 2 bases from J; bases unmatched to any gene: 8. As DNA, the CDR3 is TGCGCCAGCAGCCAGGGACAGGTTGCTACCTATAATTCACCCCTCCACTTT. Protein sequence: CASSQGQVATYNSPLHF.

The rearrangement links TRBV28 to TRBJ2-7; a weak D match, TRBD2 (6 bases). Trimming left V 6 bases short and J 0 bases short, with 9 bases between. From germline, CDR1 is MDHEN and CDR2 SYDVKM. The CDR3 contains 13 residues. CDR3 loop: CASRGGASYEQYF. Here the CDR3 DNA reads TGTGCCAGCAGAGGAGGGGCCTCCTACGAGCAGTACTTC.

This clone was observed a single time. The genes are TRBV28 and TRBJ2-5; D is uncertain. The J call may be wrong; the DNA end is better matched by TRBJ2-7. CDR3 length equals 13 residues. Germline values: CDR1 MDHEN, CDR2 SYDVKM. The CDR3, as DNA: TGTGCCAGCAAGAGACCCTATAGCTACGAGCAGTACTTC. It specifies CASKRPYSYEQYF.

This rearrangement joins TRBV15 to TRBJ2-1; D not certain. V was shortened by 0 bases and J by 14 bases, with 14 bases between the two germline ends. This CDR3 spans 13 amino acids. Per the germline V gene, CDR1 is LNHNV and CDR2 is YYDKDF (reference sequence). The DNA for the CDR3 is TGTGCCACCAGCAGAGATCTGGCTGGCGAGGAGTTCTTC. Amino acid sequence: CATSRDLAGEEFF.